This entry lists 3 T cell receptor beta chains sequenced from one sample in a study of cytomegalovirus exposure and HLA in healthy donors. Primers for the PCR totalled 60 Vbeta and 13 Jbeta. Measured with immunoSEQ multiplex PCR; TCRdb has only the in-frame clones, and not every one. Seen here are nearly 200,000 clones, about four fifths observed once, and the top ten hold approximately 0.092%. Sequencing was done on a sample of PBMCs. The receptors shown here come from a boy aged 2 to 9 in good health and CMV-seronegative.

The chain couples TRBV5-1 to TRBJ2-3, with TRBD2 matching over 11 bases. Germline V gene data show CDR1 as SGHRS and CDR2 as YFSETQ. CDR3 length: 16 residues. With 4 bases clipped from V and 2 bases from J, the junction kept 6 bases outside the gene matches. The CDR3 reads CASSGETSGATDTQYF. DNA for the CDR3: TGCGCCAGCAGCGGCGAGACTAGCGGGGCCACAGATACGCAGTATTTT.

This rearrangement joins TRBV19 to TRBJ1-2; no firm D call. The germline CDR1 and CDR2 sequences are LNHDA and SQIVND (reference sequence). Trimming left V 5 bases short and J 2 bases short, with 9 bases between. This CDR3 has 13 residues. CDR3 region: CASSFQANYGYTF. The DNA for the CDR3 is TGTGCCAGTAGTTTCCAAGCGAACTATGGCTACACCTTC.

The chain carries TRBV4-1 and TRBJ2-4; 7 positions match TRBD2. In germline, CDR1 is MGHRA, CDR2 YSYEKL. V lost 1 base and J lost 0; bases outside the gene matches: 9. The CDR3 consists of 18 residues. CDR3 bases: TGCGCCAGCAGCCAAGGGGACTATTGGCGAGTAGCCAAAAACATTCAGTACTTC. Residues: CASSQGDYWRVAKNIQYF.